Given below is one T cell receptor (beta chain) in context. Up to about 2 ug genomic DNA was used for TCRB CDR3 amplification. The primer mix had 60 V beta and 13 J beta primers. This table comes from immunoSEQ multiplex PCR, and its TCRdb copy is limited to in-frame clones, with some not included. The data show about 65,000 clones, approximately 89% seen once. Stated time point: after dendritic cell vaccination, including at tumor progression/relapse. Only patients with spare fresh-frozen tumor and over two years of follow-up were included. Germline CDR1 and CDR2: SNHLY and FYNNEI. V was pared by 7 bases and J by 4 bases, with 17 bases between. This CDR3 has 14 amino acids. The data originate from a study of glioma-infiltrating T cells after dendritic cell vaccination. Study-level information: Samples are from glioblastoma patients in Phase I and II dendritic cell vaccine trials.

The source is a human donor with glioblastoma. V usage is TRBV2 and J usage is TRBJ2-7; the D gene is possibly TRBD2 (7 bases). This specimen was blood, taken after dendritic cell vaccination. The chain's CDR3 is CASILKQGGYEQYF. The CDR3 nucleotides are TGTGCCAGCATCCTCAAACAGGGAGGGTACGAGCAGTACTTC.